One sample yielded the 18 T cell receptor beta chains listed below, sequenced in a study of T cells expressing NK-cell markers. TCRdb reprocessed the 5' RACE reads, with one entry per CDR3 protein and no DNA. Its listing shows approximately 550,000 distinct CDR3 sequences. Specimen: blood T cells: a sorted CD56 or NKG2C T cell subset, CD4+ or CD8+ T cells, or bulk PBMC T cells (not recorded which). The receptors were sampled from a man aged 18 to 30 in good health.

The CDR3 here is CASSRDRVGEKLFF. The rearrangement links TRBV4-1 to TRBJ1-4; TCRdb returns TRBD1, unconfirmable since there is no DNA. Germline values: CDR1 MGHRA, CDR2 YSYEKL. There are 14 residues in the CDR3.

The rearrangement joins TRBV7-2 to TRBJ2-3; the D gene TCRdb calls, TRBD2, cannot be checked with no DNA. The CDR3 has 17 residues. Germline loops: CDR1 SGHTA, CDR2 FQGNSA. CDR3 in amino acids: CASSLGGLGGKSDTQYF.

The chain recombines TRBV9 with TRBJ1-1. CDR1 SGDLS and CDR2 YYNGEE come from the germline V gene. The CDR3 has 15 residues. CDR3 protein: CASSVVGSLNTEAFF. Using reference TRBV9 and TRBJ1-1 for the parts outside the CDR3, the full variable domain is DSGVTQTPKHLITATGQRVTLRCSPRSGDLSVYWYQQSLDQGLQFLIQYYNGEERAKGNILERFSAQQFPDLHSELNLSSLELGDSALYFCASSVVGSLNTEAFFGQGTRLTVV.

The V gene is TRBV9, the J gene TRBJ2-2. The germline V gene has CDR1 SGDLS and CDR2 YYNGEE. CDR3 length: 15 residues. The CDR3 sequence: CASSVSVGISGELFF.

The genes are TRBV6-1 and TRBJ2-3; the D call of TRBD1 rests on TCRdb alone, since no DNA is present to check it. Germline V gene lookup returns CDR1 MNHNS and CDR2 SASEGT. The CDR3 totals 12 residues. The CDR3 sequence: CASSERAPRAYF.

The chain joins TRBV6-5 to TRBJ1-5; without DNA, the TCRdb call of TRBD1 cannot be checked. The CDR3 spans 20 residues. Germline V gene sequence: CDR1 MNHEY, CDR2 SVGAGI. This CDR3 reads CASARRNGTGGRSSNQPQHF.

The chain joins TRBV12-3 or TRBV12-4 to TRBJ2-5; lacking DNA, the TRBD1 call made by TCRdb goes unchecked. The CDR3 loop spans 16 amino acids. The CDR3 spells CASSSWEGNSAETQYF.

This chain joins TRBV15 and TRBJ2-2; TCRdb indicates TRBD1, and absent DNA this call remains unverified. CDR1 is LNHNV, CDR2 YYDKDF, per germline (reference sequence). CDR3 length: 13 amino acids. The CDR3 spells CATSHRATGELFF.

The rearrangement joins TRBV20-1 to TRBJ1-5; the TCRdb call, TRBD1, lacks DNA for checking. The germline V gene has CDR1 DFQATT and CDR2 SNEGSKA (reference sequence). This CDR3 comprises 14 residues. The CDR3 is CSAYPRTGNQPQHF.

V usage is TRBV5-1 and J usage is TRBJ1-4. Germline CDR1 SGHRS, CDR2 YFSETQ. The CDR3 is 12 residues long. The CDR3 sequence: CASSLDSQKLFF.

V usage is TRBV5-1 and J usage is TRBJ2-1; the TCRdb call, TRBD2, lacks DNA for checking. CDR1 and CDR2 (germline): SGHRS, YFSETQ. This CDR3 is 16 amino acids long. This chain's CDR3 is CASSSQGPTSYNEQFF.

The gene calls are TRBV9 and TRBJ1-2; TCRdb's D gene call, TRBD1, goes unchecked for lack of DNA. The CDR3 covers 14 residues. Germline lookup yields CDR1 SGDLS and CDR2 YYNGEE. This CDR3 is CASSAGQGNYGYTF.

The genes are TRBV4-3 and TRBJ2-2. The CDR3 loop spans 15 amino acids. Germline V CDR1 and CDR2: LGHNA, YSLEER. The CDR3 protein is CASSQGALNTGELFF.

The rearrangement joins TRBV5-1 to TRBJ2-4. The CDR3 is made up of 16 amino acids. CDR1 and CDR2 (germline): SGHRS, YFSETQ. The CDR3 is CASSHSPELAKNIQYF.

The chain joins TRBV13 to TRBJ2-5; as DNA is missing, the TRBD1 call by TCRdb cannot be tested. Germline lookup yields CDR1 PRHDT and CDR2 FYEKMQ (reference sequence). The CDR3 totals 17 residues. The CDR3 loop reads CASSSGQDPSQDETQYF.

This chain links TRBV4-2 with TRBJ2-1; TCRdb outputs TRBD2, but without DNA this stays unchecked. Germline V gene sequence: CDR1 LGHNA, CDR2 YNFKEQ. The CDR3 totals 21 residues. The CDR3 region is CASSKDVSGTSGRNSYNEQFF.

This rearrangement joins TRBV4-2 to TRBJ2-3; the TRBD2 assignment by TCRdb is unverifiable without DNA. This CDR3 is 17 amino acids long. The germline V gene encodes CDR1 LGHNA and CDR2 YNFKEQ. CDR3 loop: CASSQDQAGGTTDTQYF.

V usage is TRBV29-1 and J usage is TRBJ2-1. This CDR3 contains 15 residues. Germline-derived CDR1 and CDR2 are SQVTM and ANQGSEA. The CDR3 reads CSVEGWSTPNNEQFF.